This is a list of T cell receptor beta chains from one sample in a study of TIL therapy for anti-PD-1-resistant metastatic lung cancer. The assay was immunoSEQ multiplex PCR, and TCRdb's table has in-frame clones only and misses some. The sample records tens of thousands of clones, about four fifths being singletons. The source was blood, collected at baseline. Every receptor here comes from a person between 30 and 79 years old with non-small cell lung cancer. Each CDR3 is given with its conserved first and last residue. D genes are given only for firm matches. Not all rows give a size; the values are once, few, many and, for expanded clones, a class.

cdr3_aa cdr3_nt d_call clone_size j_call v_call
CASSLADTQYF TGTGCCAGCAGTTTGGCAGATACGCAGTATTTT NA NA TRBJ2-3 TRBV28
CASSGGTGGQPQHF TGTGCCAGCTCAGGCGGGACAGGAGGGCAGCCCCAGCATTTT TRBD1 NA TRBJ1-5 TRBV18
CASSFSPREQYF TGTGCCAGCAGTTTTTCTCCAAGAGAGCAGTACTTC NA NA TRBJ2-7 TRBV27
CSARERQDSF TGCAGTGCTAGAGAGCGACAGGACTCTTTT NA NA TRBJ1-4 TRBV20-1
CASRGDRGNEKLFF TGTGCCAGCAGAGGGGACAGGGGGAATGAAAAACTGTTTTTT TRBD1 NA TRBJ1-4 TRBV6-6
CASSLAELAGGYEQYF TGTGCCAGCAGCTTAGCCGAGCTAGCGGGGGGGTACGAGCAGTACTTC TRBD2 NA TRBJ2-7 TRBV7-9
CASSNALVATQYF TGTGCCAGCAGTAATGCCCTAGTTGCTACGCAGTATTTT NA NA TRBJ2-3 TRBV28
CASSASGPSSYEQYF TGTGCCAGTAGTGCTAGCGGGCCGAGCTCCTACGAGCAGTACTTC TRBD2 NA TRBJ2-7 TRBV19
CASSLESVRPDYGYTF TGTGCCAGCAGCTTAGAGTCTGTAAGGCCTGACTATGGCTACACCTTC NA NA TRBJ1-2 TRBV7-2
CASSLLTSGGDEQFF TGTGCCAGCAGCCTCCTCACTAGCGGGGGGGATGAGCAGTTCTTC TRBD2 once TRBJ2-1 TRBV11-2
CASSVGWGAASGYNEQFF TGTGCCAGCAGCGTAGGGTGGGGGGCGGCTAGCGGGTACAATGAGCAGTTCTTC TRBD2 few TRBJ2-1 TRBV9
CSVETGVGTEAFF TGCAGCGTTGAAACAGGGGTGGGCACTGAAGCTTTCTTT TRBD1 few TRBJ1-1 TRBV29-1
CASSLGGLGVEQYF TGTGCCAGCAGCTTAGGGGGACTAGGAGTCGAGCAGTACTTC TRBD2 NA TRBJ2-7 TRBV7-9
CASSPPGTVYNEQFF TGTGCCAGCAGCCCGCCCGGGACTGTCTACAATGAGCAGTTCTTC NA few TRBJ2-1 TRBV7-9
CASNRQRTGFSDTQYF TGTGCCAGCAACCGCCAACGGACAGGGTTTTCCGATACGCAGTATTTT TRBD1 NA TRBJ2-3 TRBV27
CASSPTGLAGRDTQYF TGTGCCAGCAGCCCCACGGGACTAGCGGGAAGAGATACGCAGTATTTT TRBD2 NA TRBJ2-3 TRBV5-6
CASTSPNSYNEQFF TGTGCCAGCACTAGCCCTAACTCCTACAATGAGCAGTTCTTC NA NA TRBJ2-1 TRBV28
CASSPQRRQGAETQYF TGTGCCAGCTCACCACAACGGAGACAGGGGGCAGAGACCCAGTACTTC TRBD1 NA TRBJ2-5 TRBV18
CASSELAGGPYEQYF TGTGCCAGCAGTGAACTAGCGGGGGGGCCCTACGAGCAGTACTTC TRBD2 few TRBJ2-7 TRBV2
CASSGGTDTQYF TGTGCCAGCAGCGGGGGCACAGATACGCAGTATTTT NA NA TRBJ2-3 TRBV28
CVSEPGQGALNTGELFF TGTGTTAGCGAACCGGGACAGGGGGCGCTGAACACCGGGGAGCTGTTTTTT TRBD1 NA TRBJ2-2 TRBV19
CASSPGGGRTGELFF TGTGCCAGTAGTCCAGGTGGAGGGCGCACCGGGGAGCTGTTTTTT NA NA TRBJ2-2 TRBV19
CASSLQGAYNEQFF TGTGCCAGTAGTCTACAGGGGGCGTACAATGAGCAGTTCTTC TRBD1 NA TRBJ2-1 TRBV19
CASTPGQANYGYTF TGTGCCAGCACCCCGGGACAGGCTAACTATGGCTACACCTTC TRBD1 once TRBJ1-2 TRBV6-1
CASSPVQGDEQPQHF TGTGCCAGCTCACCCGTTCAGGGGGATGAGCAGCCCCAGCATTTT TRBD1 NA TRBJ1-5 TRBV18
CASSLVGYQPQHF TGTGCCAGCAGTTTGGTGGGTTATCAGCCCCAGCATTTT NA NA TRBJ1-5 TRBV28
CASSLTGGRMGNTEAFF TGTGCCAGCAGCCTTACAGGGGGTAGAATGGGGAACACTGAAGCTTTCTTT TRBD1 NA TRBJ1-1 TRBV11-1
CAWSVKTGGTDTQYF TGTGCCTGGAGTGTCAAGACAGGAGGCACAGATACGCAGTATTTT NA NA TRBJ2-3 TRBV30
CASSPTVGQGVWGANVLTF TGTGCCAGCAGTCCAACCGTTGGACAGGGGGTGTGGGGGGCCAACGTCCTGACTTTC TRBD1 NA TRBJ2-6 TRBV9
CASSIRDMNTEAFF TGTGCCAGTAGTATTAGGGACATGAACACTGAAGCTTTCTTT NA NA TRBJ1-1 TRBV19
CASSGGLAVRTDTQYF TGCGCCAGCAGCGGGGGACTAGCGGTCCGCACAGATACGCAGTATTTT TRBD2 once TRBJ2-3 TRBV5-1
CATQAGQGNHEQYF TGTGCCACTCAGGCGGGACAGGGGAATCACGAGCAGTACTTC TRBD1 NA TRBJ2-7 TRBV7-2
CASRKQGIYEQYF TGTGCCAGCAGGAAGCAGGGTATCTACGAGCAGTACTTC NA NA TRBJ2-7 TRBV6-6
CAISPRGQREESYEQYF TGTGCCATCAGTCCCAGAGGGCAGCGGGAGGAATCCTACGAGCAGTACTTC TRBD2 medium-sized TRBJ2-7 TRBV10-3
CASSPLELGGYTF TGTGCCAGCTCACCCCTAGAACTGGGTGGCTACACCTTC NA NA TRBJ1-2 TRBV18
CASSLGGVSNTGELFF TGCGCCAGCAGCTTGGGCGGGGTTTCCAACACCGGGGAGCTGTTTTTT NA medium-sized TRBJ2-2 TRBV5-1
CASSESSYEQYF TGTGCCAGCAGCGAGAGCTCCTACGAGCAGTACTTC NA NA TRBJ2-7 TRBV5-8
CASSIRGRAGSEQYF TGTGCCAGTAGTATTCGTGGGAGGGCTGGATCCGAGCAGTACTTC TRBD2 NA TRBJ2-7 TRBV19
CASSVLQTGNNEKLFF TGTGCCAGCAGTGTTCTTCAGACAGGGAATAATGAAAAACTGTTTTTT TRBD1 NA TRBJ1-4 TRBV6-1
CASSSGPNNEQYF TGTGCCAGCAGTTCCGGGCCAAATAACGAGCAGTACTTC NA once TRBJ2-7 TRBV28
CASSCRQGKWLISGNTIYF TGTGCCAGCAGCTGCCGACAGGGGAAGTGGTTGATCTCTGGAAACACCATATATTTT NA few TRBJ1-3 TRBV12-1